The 15 T cell receptor beta chains presented below share a single source sample, sequenced in a study of T cell responses to AZD1222 COVID-19 vaccine. Assay used: immunoSEQ multiplex PCR; TCRdb lists only in-frame clones, some missing. The sample lists more than 150,000 clones, about 90% seen once, with around 0.5% in the top ten. This material consisted of peripheral blood, taken on day 0 of AZD1222 vaccination. The receptors were sampled from an adult in good health.

The chain couples TRBV11-3 to TRBJ2-5, with D perhaps being TRBD1 or TRBD2 (5 bases each). V dropped 5 bases and J dropped 5 bases, with 15 bases sitting between them. The CDR3 has 14 amino acids. Looked up from germline, CDR1 is SGHNT and CDR2 is YENEEA. The CDR3 DNA reads as TGTGCCAGCAGCCCAGGTGGGGGTGTTGAGACCCAGTACTTC. It translates to CASSPGGGVETQYF.

This chain links TRBV7-9 with TRBJ1-4; D uncertain. Germline CDR1 and CDR2: SEHNR and FQNEAQ (reference sequence). V shed 5 bases and J shed 0 bases, with 10 bases lying between them. The length of the CDR3 is 15 residues. CDR3 sequence: CASSPGGATNEKLFF. The DNA of the CDR3 is TGTGCCAGCAGCCCGGGCGGGGCAACTAATGAAAAACTGTTTTTT.

This clone was seen a single time. The V call is TRBV5-1, the J call TRBJ2-7; D might be TRBD1 (6 bases). V lost 0 bases to trimming and J lost 1 base, with 11 bases between them. The CDR3 consists of 15 residues. The germline V gene encodes CDR1 SGHRS and CDR2 YFSETQ. CDR3 amino acids: CASSLAGTKSYEQYF. CDR3 nucleotide sequence: TGCGCCAGCAGCTTGGCCGGGACAAAATCCTACGAGCAGTACTTC.

The genes are TRBV19 and TRBJ1-2, with D perhaps TRBD1 (5 bases). The CDR3 runs 13 residues. The germline V gene encodes CDR1 LNHDA and CDR2 SQIVND (reference sequence). V lost 1 base and J lost 4, with 7 bases in between. In DNA, the CDR3 is TGTGCCAGTAGTATAGGGACACGCTATGGCTACACCTTC. Translation: CASSIGTRYGYTF.

The V gene is TRBV15, the J gene TRBJ2-5, with 7 bases fitting TRBD2. The CDR3 sequence is 15 residues long. Germline trimming cut 5 bases from V and 2 bases from J; bases unmatched to any gene: 8. CDR1 is LNHNV, CDR2 YYDKDF, per germline (reference sequence). The CDR3 DNA follows: TGTGCCACCAGCCGGCGGGGGACCTTTCAAGAGACCCAGTACTTC. Protein: CATSRRGTFQETQYF.

The rearrangement joins TRBV5-1 to TRBJ2-2, with 7 bases that match TRBD1. Per the germline V gene, CDR1 is SGHRS and CDR2 is YFSETQ. CDR3 length: 15 residues. With 4 bases clipped from V and 1 base from J, the junction kept 4 bases outside the gene matches. The CDR3 spells CASSPGTENTGELFF. As DNA, the CDR3 is TGCGCCAGCAGCCCCGGGACAGAGAACACCGGGGAGCTGTTTTTT.

The chain uses TRBV3-1 (or the pseudogene TRBV3-2) and TRBJ1-1; D remains unclear. Germline V gene data show CDR1 as LGHDT and CDR2 as YNNKEL (reference sequence). This CDR3 has 16 amino acids. V was pared by 1 base and J by 1 base, with 13 bases between. The CDR3 here is CASSQVLRGRNTEAFF. CDR3 coding DNA: TGTGCCAGCAGCCAAGTCCTTCGGGGTCGGAACACTGAAGCTTTCTTT.

This sequence joins TRBV6-1 and TRBJ1-2, with a tentative D call TRBD1 (6 bases). Germline loops: CDR1 MNHNS, CDR2 SASEGT. The V gene lost 2 bases and the J gene lost 0 bases, with 10 bases spanning the gap. This CDR3 has 15 amino acids. CDR3 sequence: CASSEWRGANYGYTF. CDR3 sequence (DNA): TGTGCCAGCAGTGAATGGAGGGGGGCTAACTATGGCTACACCTTC.

The chain uses TRBV5-1 and TRBJ2-5, with D tentatively TRBD1 (5 bases). This CDR3 comprises 15 residues. V was clipped by 3 bases and J by 5 bases, with 17 bases between them. Germline values: CDR1 SGHRS, CDR2 YFSETQ. In DNA form, the CDR3 reads TGCGCCAGCAGCTCCTCCTGGGGCGCGGTGGAGACCCAGTACTTC. Translation gives CASSSSWGAVETQYF. Based on the CDR3 plus reference TRBV5-1 and TRBJ2-5, the full variable domain is KAGVTQTPRYLIKTRGQQVTLSCSPISGHRSVSWYQQTPGQGLQFLFEYFSETQRNKGNFPGRFSGRQFSNSRSEMNVSTLELGDSALYLCASSSSWGAVETQYFGPGTRLLVL.

The genes are TRBV9 and TRBJ1-2; 11 bases match TRBD1. This CDR3 is built from 18 residues. The ends lost 0 bases at V and 8 bases at J; junction bases unmatched: 15. Germline values: CDR1 SGDLS, CDR2 YYNGEE. CDR3: CASSVGRRTGGNVFGYTF. The CDR3 nucleotides are TGTGCCAGCAGCGTAGGTAGGAGGACAGGGGGCAATGTATTCGGCTACACCTTC.

This chain links TRBV6-5 with TRBJ1-2; the match to TRBD1 covers 8 bases. This CDR3 spans 12 amino acids. Trimming removed 5 bases from V and 8 bases from J; junction bases left unmatched: 4. Germline values: CDR1 MNHEY, CDR2 SVGAGI. The CDR3 here is CASSIGQGGYTF. DNA for the CDR3: TGTGCCAGCAGTATCGGACAGGGAGGCTACACCTTC.

The rearrangement links TRBV3-1 (or the pseudogene TRBV3-2) to TRBJ2-1; no definite D call. Germline CDR1 reads LGHDT; CDR2 reads YNNKEL (reference sequence). The CDR3 totals 11 residues. CDR3 coding DNA: TGTTGTACTGGCTCCTACAATGAGCAGTTCTTC. This encodes CCTGSYNEQFF.

This chain connects TRBV12-3 or TRBV12-4 to TRBJ2-3; perhaps TRBD1 as D (6 bases). V was pared by 6 bases and J by 7 bases, with 11 bases between. The CDR3 sequence is 12 residues long. The CDR3 spells CASRTGGNTQYF. Written as DNA, the CDR3 is TGTGCCAGCAGGACAGGTGGGAATACGCAGTATTTT.

Comments on this clone: The DNA is omitted, as the CDR3 cannot be located on it reliably, and the CDR3 follows TCRdb's listing. This chain uses TRBV21-1 with TRBJ1-2. TRBV21-1 constitutes a pseudogene. The CDR3 contains 18 residues when both ends are counted. CDR3 residues: CASSKFGPGSPQIYGYTF.

The chain links TRBV6-1 to TRBJ2-1; unclear D gene. CDR3 length: 16 residues. In germline, CDR1 is MNHNS, CDR2 SASEGT. Trimming took off 4 bases at V and 6 bases at J, with 19 bases between the two ends. CDR3: CASSAARVGPGNEQFF. The CDR3 nucleotides read TGTGCCAGCAGTGCCGCCCGCGTGGGCCCGGGCAATGAGCAGTTCTTC.